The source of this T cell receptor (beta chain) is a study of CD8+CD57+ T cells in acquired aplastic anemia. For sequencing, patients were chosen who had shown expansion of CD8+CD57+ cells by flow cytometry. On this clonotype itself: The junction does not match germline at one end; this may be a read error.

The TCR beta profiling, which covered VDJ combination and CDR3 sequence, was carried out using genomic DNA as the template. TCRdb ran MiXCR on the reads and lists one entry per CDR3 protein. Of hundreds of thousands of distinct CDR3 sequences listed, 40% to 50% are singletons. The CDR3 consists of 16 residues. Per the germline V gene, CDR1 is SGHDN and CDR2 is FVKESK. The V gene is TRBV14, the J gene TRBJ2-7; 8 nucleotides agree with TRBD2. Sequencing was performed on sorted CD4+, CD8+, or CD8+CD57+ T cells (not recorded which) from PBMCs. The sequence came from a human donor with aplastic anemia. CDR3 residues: CAGSPLVSGSSYEQYF. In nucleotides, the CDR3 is TGTGCCGGCAGCCCGCTAGTCAGCGGGAGCTCCTACGAGCAGTACTTC. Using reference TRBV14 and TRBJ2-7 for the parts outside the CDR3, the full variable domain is EAGVTQFPSHSVIEKGQTVTLRCDPISGHDNLYWYRRVMGKEIKFLLHFVKESKQDESGMPNNRFLAERTGGTYSTLKVQPAELEDSGVYFCAGSPLVSGSSYEQYFGPGTRLTVT.